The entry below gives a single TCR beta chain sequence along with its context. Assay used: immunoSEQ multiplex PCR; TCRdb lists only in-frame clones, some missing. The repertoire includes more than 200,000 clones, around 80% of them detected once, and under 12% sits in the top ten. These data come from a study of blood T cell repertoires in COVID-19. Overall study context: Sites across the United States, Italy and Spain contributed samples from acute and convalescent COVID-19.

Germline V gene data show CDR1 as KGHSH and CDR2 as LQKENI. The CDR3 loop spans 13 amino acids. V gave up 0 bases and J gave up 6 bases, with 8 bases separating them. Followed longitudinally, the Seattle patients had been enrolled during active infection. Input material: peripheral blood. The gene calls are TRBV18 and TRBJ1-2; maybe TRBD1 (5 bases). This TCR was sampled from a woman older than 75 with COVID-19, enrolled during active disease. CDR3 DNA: TGTGCCAGCTCACCACCGGTAGGGGATGGCTACACCTTC. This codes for CASSPPVGDGYTF.